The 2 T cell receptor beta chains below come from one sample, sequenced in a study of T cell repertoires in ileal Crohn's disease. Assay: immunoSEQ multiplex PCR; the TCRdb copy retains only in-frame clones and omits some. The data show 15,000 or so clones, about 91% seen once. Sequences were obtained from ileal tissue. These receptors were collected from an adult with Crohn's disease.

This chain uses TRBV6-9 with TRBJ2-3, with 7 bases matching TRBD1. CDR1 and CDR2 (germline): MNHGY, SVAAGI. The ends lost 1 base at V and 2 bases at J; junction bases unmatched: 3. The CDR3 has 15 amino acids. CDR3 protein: CASSYLGTATDTQYF. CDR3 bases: TGTGCCAGCAGTTATTTGGGGACAGCCACAGATACGCAGTATTTT.

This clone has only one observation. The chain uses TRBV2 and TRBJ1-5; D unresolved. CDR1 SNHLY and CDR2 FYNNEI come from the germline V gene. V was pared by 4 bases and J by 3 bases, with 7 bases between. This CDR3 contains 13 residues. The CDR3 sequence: CASSVEFNQPQHF. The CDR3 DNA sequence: TGTGCCAGCAGTGTAGAGTTCAATCAGCCCCAGCATTTT. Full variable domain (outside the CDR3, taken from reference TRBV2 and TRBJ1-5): EPEVTQTPSHQVTQMGQEVILRCVPISNHLYFYWYRQILGQKVEFLVSFYNNEISEKSEIFDDQFSVERPDGSNFTLKIRSTKLEDSAMYFCASSVEFNQPQHFGDGTRLSIL.